The 6 T cell receptor beta chains below all came from one sample that was sequenced in a study of lymphopenia after photon versus proton radiotherapy. TCRdb keeps only in-frame clones here, not all; method: immunoSEQ multiplex PCR. The sample lists about 4,500 clones; 65% to 80% were seen once. The input for sequencing was peripheral blood, taken from a patient treated with proton-based radiotherapy. These receptors all stem from an elderly man with esophageal cancer.

The J gene is TRBJ2-1, the V gene TRBV11-3, with a tentative D call TRBD1 (6 bases). Germline V CDR1 and CDR2: SGHNT, YENEEA. The V end was cut by 5 bases, the J end by 2 bases, with 13 bases between. This CDR3 is built from 15 residues. DNA of the CDR3: TGTGCCAGCAGCAGCCGGGACAAACCCTACAATGAGCAGTTCTTC. The encoded protein is CASSSRDKPYNEQFF. Full variable domain (missing parts from reference TRBV11-3 and TRBJ2-1): EAGVVQSPRYKIIEKKQPVAFWCNPISGHNTLYWYLQNLGQGPELLIRYENEEAVDDSQLPKDRFSAERLKGVDSTLKIQPAELGDSAVYLCASSSRDKPYNEQFFGPGTRLTVL.

V usage is TRBV19 and J usage is TRBJ2-5; maybe TRBD1 (5 bases). The CDR3 covers 14 residues. Germline V gives CDR1 LNHDA, CDR2 SQIVND (reference sequence). Trimming removed 7 bases at V and 4 bases at J, with 16 bases between. The CDR3 nucleotides are TGTGCCAGTACCCCTCAGGGTATCGGAGAGACCCAGTACTTC. Encoded protein: CASTPQGIGETQYF.

CDR3 region: CASSLDGQGSAGELFF. The CDR3, as DNA: TGCGCCAGCAGCCTGGACGGACAGGGGAGTGCCGGGGAGCTGTTTTTT. This sequence joins TRBV5-1 and TRBJ2-2; 9 positions agree with TRBD1. V dropped 4 bases and J dropped 6; count of bases not matched to a gene: 10. Germline lookup yields CDR1 SGHRS and CDR2 YFSETQ. The CDR3 extends over 16 amino acids.

The gene calls are TRBV2 and TRBJ2-7; no clear D. The germline gives CDR1 SNHLY, CDR2 FYNNEI. V lost 3 bases and J lost 1, with 7 bases in between. The CDR3 runs 13 residues. CDR3 sequence reads: CASSDLGSYEQYF. The CDR3 DNA reads TGTGCCAGCAGTGATTTGGGGTCCTACGAGCAGTACTTC.

The chain employs TRBV9 and TRBJ2-3, with D maybe TRBD1 (6 bases). Germline CDR1 is SGDLS and CDR2 is YYNGEE. This CDR3 region has 15 residues. The ends were cut back, 3 bases at V and 0 bases at J, with 11 bases in the middle. CDR3 region: CASSANRASTDTQYF. DNA for the CDR3: TGTGCCAGCAGCGCAAACAGGGCTAGCACAGATACGCAGTATTTT.

This chain joins TRBV9 and TRBJ2-2, with a possible D match to TRBD1 (6 bases). This CDR3 is 16 amino acids long. Trimming left V 7 bases short and J 0 bases short, with 16 bases between. In germline, CDR1 is SGDLS, CDR2 YYNGEE. CDR3 region: CASGFRQAPNTGELFF. The CDR3 nucleotides are TGTGCCAGCGGATTCAGACAGGCCCCGAACACCGGGGAGCTGTTTTTT.